This T cell receptor (beta chain) came from a study of blood T cell repertoires in COVID-19. Background on the study: Researchers got acute and convalescent COVID-19 samples from the United States, Italy and Spain. PBMCs, B-cell-depleted T cells, or T cells were the source of the cDNA or gDNA that made up the material.

As handled by the study authors: Counts of nucleated cells, estimated from reference gene primer amplification, were obtained. Data came from immunoSEQ multiplex PCR; TCRdb stores just in-frame clones and leaves some out. V and J calls plus clone size are reproduced from that table; the DNA served to infer D and trimming. This sample has roughly 190,000 clones, with roughly 80% found just once. Germline CDR1 MDHEN, CDR2 SYDVKM. This CDR3 spans 15 amino acids. Trimming took 2 bases from V and 7 from J, leaving 14 bases between them. This clone occurred once. The sample consisted of peripheral blood. The genes are TRBV28 and TRBJ1-4; D possibly corresponds to TRBD1 (6 bases). The sequence came from a human donor with acute or convalescent COVID-19. The donor label of this sample is uncertain. Written as DNA, the CDR3 is TGTGCCAGCAGTTTAGCAGGGGCTGGGAGTGAAAAACTGTTTTTT. Translation gives CASSLAGAGSEKLFF.